These 19 T cell receptor beta chains came from one sample sequenced in a study of cytomegalovirus exposure and HLA in healthy donors. In the PCR, 60 Vbeta and 13 Jbeta primers were used. TCRdb's copy holds only in-frame clones and misses some; the assay was immunoSEQ multiplex PCR. The data show 200,000 to 250,000 clones, about 75% seen once. Sequenced input: PBMCs. These receptors were taken from a woman aged 30 to 39 in good health and CMV-seronegative.

The CDR3 here is CASSSTGQGAVGYEQYF. CDR3 in DNA: TGTGCCAGCAGCTCAACGGGACAGGGGGCAGTCGGGTACGAGCAGTACTTC. The chain employs TRBV7-9 and TRBJ2-7, with TRBD1 matching 12 bases. The CDR3 consists of 17 residues. V shed 4 bases and J 4 bases; nucleotides not matched to a gene: 11. Germline V CDR1 and CDR2: SEHNR, FQNEAQ (reference sequence).

This clone came up a few times. The V and J genes are TRBV19 and TRBJ1-5, with 8 bases identical to TRBD1. Losses at the gene ends were 1 base for V and 5 bases for J; bases not matched to a gene: 4. The CDR3 contains 15 residues. Germline values: CDR1 LNHDA, CDR2 SQIVND (reference sequence). The DNA of the CDR3 is TGTGCCAGTAGTATAGTGGGGACAGGCCATCAGCCCCAGCATTTT. Translation gives CASSIVGTGHQPQHF.

Notes on this clone: The final CDR3 position lacks the conserved phenylalanine or tryptophan, pointing to a likely read error. The chain uses TRBV29-1 and TRBJ1-1; 11 bases line up with TRBD1. CDR1 is SQVTM, CDR2 ANQGSEA, per germline. V lost 3 bases and J lost 4; bases outside the gene matches: 1. This CDR3 is built from 13 residues. For the CDR3, the DNA is TGCAGCGTTGATGGACAGGGGGCCACTGAAGCTTTCTCT. This translates into CSVDGQGATEAFS.

Only a few counts were recorded for this clone. The gene calls are TRBV2 and TRBJ1-1; D is ambiguous. The CDR3 consists of 14 residues. CDR1 is SNHLY and CDR2 is FYNNEI in the germline V gene. Between the trimmed V and J ends, which lost 4 bases and 1 base, there was a span of 10 bases. The CDR3 protein is CASSGEAGNTEAFF. CDR3 in DNA: TGTGCCAGCAGTGGGGAGGCAGGGAACACTGAAGCTTTCTTT.

The V call is TRBV29-1, the J call TRBJ1-5; 10 nucleotides agree with TRBD1. This CDR3 has 14 amino acids. V dropped 5 bases and J dropped 1; count of bases not matched to a gene: 2. Germline V gene data show CDR1 as SQVTM and CDR2 as ANQGSEA. The CDR3 here is CSVRQGASNQPQHF. The CDR3 nucleotides read TGCAGCGTTAGACAGGGGGCGAGCAATCAGCCCCAGCATTTT.

In its sample, this clone was seen a few times. The chain couples TRBV6-1 to TRBJ1-5; TRBD1 aligns across 8 bases. Germline CDR1 reads MNHNS; CDR2 reads SASEGT. The CDR3 is 16 amino acids. V trimming: 2 bases; J trimming: 8 bases; junction bases outside the gene matches: 11. CDR3 loop: CASSEIPGQGNKPQHF. CDR3 coding DNA: TGTGCCAGCAGTGAAATACCCGGACAGGGAAATAAGCCCCAGCATTTT.

The chain has TRBV5-1 and TRBJ1-1, with D perhaps matching TRBD1 (6 bases). The CDR3 has 15 residues. Germline CDR1 and CDR2: SGHRS and YFSETQ. V lost 0 bases to trimming and J lost 2 bases, with 11 bases between them. The CDR3 bases are TGCGCCAGCAGCTTGGAGGACAGAACTAACACTGAAGCTTTCTTT. Its protein is CASSLEDRTNTEAFF.

The V call is TRBV19, the J call TRBJ1-3; D might be TRBD1 (5 bases). Trimming removed 10 bases from V and 3 bases from J, with 16 bases in between. The CDR3 is 14 residues long. Germline lookup yields CDR1 LNHDA and CDR2 SQIVND (reference sequence). CDR3 loop: CAIRAPGFGNTIYF. CDR3 nucleotide sequence: TGTGCCATCAGGGCCCCAGGGTTTGGAAACACCATATATTTT.

The chain has TRBV5-1 and TRBJ2-7, with TRBD1 as a possible D gene (5 bases). The V gene lost 7 bases and the J gene lost 2 bases, with 22 bases spanning the gap. In germline, CDR1 is SGHRS, CDR2 YFSETQ. The CDR3 covers 16 residues. In DNA, the CDR3 is TGCGCCAGCGCTCTGTACACTGGACAAGATCCCTACGAGCAGTACTTC. Its protein product is CASALYTGQDPYEQYF.

This chain uses TRBV27 with TRBJ2-7; a weak D match, TRBD1 (5 bases). Germline CDR1 is MNHEY and CDR2 is SMNVEV (reference sequence). The CDR3 is 14 amino acids. Trimming took off 6 bases at V and 1 base at J, with 13 bases between the two ends. In nucleotides, the CDR3 is TGTGCCAGCAGCTCCACAGGAGCTTCCTACGAGCAGTACTTC. This gives the protein CASSSTGASYEQYF.

The chain combines TRBV6-1 with TRBJ2-7, with D tentatively TRBD2 (5 bases). CDR1 and CDR2 (germline): MNHNS, SASEGT. This CDR3 spans 16 amino acids. The V gene lost 2 bases and the J gene lost 6 bases, with 20 bases spanning the gap. The CDR3 loop is CASSESRGRRAGEQYF. The CDR3 nucleotides read TGTGCCAGCAGTGAAAGCAGAGGGCGTAGGGCGGGCGAGCAGTACTTC.

V is TRBV7-3 and J is TRBJ2-3; 10 nucleotides align to TRBD2. The CDR3 extends over 15 amino acids. Losses at the gene ends were 5 bases for V and 4 bases for J; bases not matched to a gene: 6. Germline CDR1 and CDR2: SGHTA and FQGTGA. The CDR3 spells CASSPLAGVADTQYF. CDR3 bases: TGTGCCAGCAGCCCCCTAGCGGGAGTAGCAGATACGCAGTATTTT.

The rearrangement links TRBV6-1 to TRBJ2-7; 10 nucleotides line up with TRBD1. V shed 7 bases and J 3 bases; nucleotides not matched to a gene: 9. The CDR3 covers 15 residues. Germline V gives CDR1 MNHNS, CDR2 SASEGT. The CDR3 bases are TGTGCCAGCAAAGACAGGGGGCTGTACGGCTACGAGCAGTACTTC. Encoded protein: CASKDRGLYGYEQYF.

A few counts support this clone. This chain joins TRBV5-1 and TRBJ2-5; 8 positions agree with TRBD2. Germline assignment: CDR1 SGHRS and CDR2 YFSETQ. The trim removed 0 bases at V and 5 bases at J, leaving 6 bases unmatched. The CDR3 contains 15 residues. The CDR3 nucleotides are TGCGCCAGCAGCTTGGCGGGGGGGGCCCAGGAGACCCAGTACTTC. As protein: CASSLAGGAQETQYF. Filled out from reference TRBV5-1 and TRBJ2-5, the complete variable domain reads KAGVTQTPRYLIKTRGQQVTLSCSPISGHRSVSWYQQTPGQGLQFLFEYFSETQRNKGNFPGRFSGRQFSNSRSEMNVSTLELGDSALYLCASSLAGGAQETQYFGPGTRLLVL.

The CDR3 DNA reads TGTGCCAGCAGTTTAACGGGACAGGGTTTAAAACTGTTTTTT. This codes for CASSLTGQGLKLFF. This chain links TRBV28 with TRBJ1-4, with 9 bases that match TRBD1. V lost 2 bases, J lost 10 bases, and 5 bases stayed unmatched. Germline V gene lookup returns CDR1 MDHEN and CDR2 SYDVKM. The CDR3 is 14 amino acids.

The V and J genes are TRBV5-4 and TRBJ1-2; TRBD1 matches 11 bases. Germline V lookup: CDR1 SGHNT, CDR2 YYREEE (reference sequence). CDR3 length equals 17 residues. V trimming: 0 bases; J trimming: 7 bases; junction bases outside the gene matches: 11. CDR3 DNA: TGTGCCAGCAGCTTGGGGGGGACAGGGGGAATTAGTTCTGGCTACACCTTC. Translation gives CASSLGGTGGISSGYTF.

V gene TRBV7-8 combines with J gene TRBJ1-5; the D gene is possibly TRBD1 (5 bases). Trimming removed 5 bases from V and 4 bases from J, with 27 bases in between. The germline V gene encodes CDR1 SGHVS and CDR2 FQNEAQ. This CDR3 is built from 19 residues. The CDR3 nucleotides are TGTGCCAGCAGCCATACATCCAGGGAGGGCGGTATAGCAAATCAGCCCCAGCATTTT. Protein: CASSHTSREGGIANQPQHF. The full variable domain, its missing parts supplied by reference TRBV7-8 and TRBJ1-5, is GAGVSQSPRYKVAKRGQDVALRCDPISGHVSLFWYQQALGQGPEFLTYFQNEAQLDKSGLPSDRFFAERPEGSVSTLKIQRTQQEDSAVYLCASSHTSREGGIANQPQHFGDGTRLSIL.

The J gene is TRBJ1-3, the V gene TRBV7-9; no clear D gene. Between the trimmed V and J ends, which lost 5 bases and 3 bases, there was a span of 26 bases. Per germline, CDR1 SEHNR and CDR2 FQNEAQ (reference sequence). The CDR3 is made up of 19 amino acids. The CDR3 DNA follows: TGTGCCAGCAGCCTCCTCCCCCTACGTCGGGTTCGAGTTGGAAACACCATATATTTT. The encoded protein is CASSLLPLRRVRVGNTIYF.

The chain joins TRBV5-4 to TRBJ1-2; weak D call: TRBD1 (6 bases). V was shortened by 3 bases and J by 5 bases, with 14 bases between the two germline ends. CDR1 SGHNT and CDR2 YYREEE come from the germline V gene (reference sequence). CDR3 size: 14 residues. The CDR3 nucleotides read TGTGCCAGCAGCTCCCAGGGGATCACGTATGGCTACACCTTC. It specifies CASSSQGITYGYTF.